These 21 T cell receptor beta chains share one sample of origin, sequenced in a study of cytomegalovirus exposure and HLA in healthy donors (dated by TCRdb to the late 2010s). Libraries were prepared through the immunoSEQ multiplex PCR assay. TCRdb retrieved this table from immuneACCESS and kept in-frame rearrangements only. Not all clones are present; in checked studies, unresolved V genes account for under half, and no reason is known for the remainder. Across this sample there are some 170,000 clones, with just under 90% seen only once. Of the sample, around 4.4% falls within the top ten clones. Input material: PBMCs. These TCRs come from a man aged 18 to 30 in good health and CMV-seropositive.

This clone has only a few counts. The rearrangement joins TRBV2 to TRBJ1-2, with TRBD1 as a possible D gene (5 bases). CDR1 SNHLY and CDR2 FYNNEI come from the germline V gene. The CDR3 sequence is 14 residues long. The ends were cut back, 1 base at V and 6 bases at J, with 12 bases in the middle. Here the CDR3 DNA reads TGTGCCAGCAGTGAAGACCAGGGTCTTGATGGCTACACCTTC. Amino acid sequence: CASSEDQGLDGYTF.

J is TRBJ1-2 and V is TRBV27; 8 bases are a match to TRBD1. V lost 6 bases and J lost 7; bases outside the gene matches: 10. Germline values: CDR1 MNHEY, CDR2 SMNVEV (reference sequence). This CDR3 has 14 amino acids. DNA of the CDR3: TGTGCCAGCAGCCGGACAGGGCTCGATCCTGGCTACACCTTC. Amino acids: CASSRTGLDPGYTF.

The chain links TRBV11-2 to TRBJ2-2; D not resolved. V lost 3 bases, J lost 1 base, and 9 bases lay in between. Looked up from germline, CDR1 is SGHAT and CDR2 is FQNNGV. The CDR3 has 15 residues. The CDR3 nucleotides read TGTGCCAGCAGCTTTCCCCTCCTGAACACCGGGGAGCTGTTTTTT. Its protein is CASSFPLLNTGELFF.

V is TRBV15 and J is TRBJ2-7, with 8 bases aligning to TRBD2. The CDR3 contains 18 residues. Germline trimming cut 0 bases from V and 7 bases from J; bases unmatched to any gene: 17. CDR1 and CDR2 (germline): LNHNV, YYDKDF (reference sequence). The CDR3 spells CATSRDLGGTRFHFEQYF. CDR3 coding DNA: TGTGCCACCAGCAGAGATCTGGGGGGGACTAGATTCCATTTTGAGCAGTACTTC.

V is TRBV7-2 and J is TRBJ2-1, with D maybe TRBD2 (7 bases). CDR3 length: 15 residues. Germline-derived CDR1 and CDR2 are SGHTA and FQGNSA. The germline V and J ends were trimmed by 1 base and 6 bases, with 13 bases remaining between them. This CDR3 is CASSLGVGGVNEQFF. CDR3 nucleotides: TGTGCCAGCAGCTTAGGGGTAGGGGGGGTCAATGAGCAGTTCTTC. Combining the CDR3 with reference TRBV7-2 and TRBJ2-1 gives the whole variable domain GAGVSQSPSNKVTEKGKDVELRCDPISGHTALYWYRQSLGQGLEFLIYFQGNSAPDKSGLPSDRFSAERTGGSVSTLTIQRTQQEDSAVYLCASSLGVGGVNEQFFGPGTRLTVL.

This rearrangement joins TRBV27 to TRBJ2-2; the match to TRBD2 covers 7 bases. The CDR3 spans 15 residues. Germline V gives CDR1 MNHEY, CDR2 SMNVEV (reference sequence). V trimming: 9 bases; J trimming: 0 bases; junction bases outside the gene matches: 7. The CDR3 spells CARTGEGSNTGELFF. The CDR3 DNA reads TGTGCCAGGACGGGGGAGGGTTCGAACACCGGGGAGCTGTTTTTT.

The rearrangement uses TRBV5-1 and TRBJ2-3; TRBD1 might be the D (6 bases). Trimming took 1 base from V and 3 from J, leaving 12 bases between them. There are 15 residues in the CDR3. Germline assignment: CDR1 SGHRS and CDR2 YFSETQ. The CDR3 DNA sequence: TGCGCCAGCAGCTTGCAGGGGTTTGGAACAGATACGCAGTATTTT. It translates to CASSLQGFGTDTQYF.

CDR3 sequence (DNA): TGTGCCAGCAGCTCCCAGGGGGAAAAGGAAGCTTTCTTT. This encodes CASSSQGEKEAFF. The J gene is TRBJ1-1, the V gene TRBV7-9; TRBD1 matches at 7 bases. Per germline, CDR1 SEHNR and CDR2 FQNEAQ (reference sequence). CDR3 length: 13 amino acids. With 4 bases clipped from V and 8 bases from J, the junction kept 7 bases outside the gene matches.

V gene TRBV2 combines with J gene TRBJ2-6; 13 bases align to TRBD2. The CDR3 length is 17 residues. From germline, CDR1 is SNHLY and CDR2 FYNNEI. J lost 2 bases, V lost 5 bases, and 3 bases had no gene match. CDR3 nucleotide sequence: TGTGCCAGCAGTCTTGGACTAGCGGGAGCTGGGGCCAACGTCCTGACTTTC. This gives the protein CASSLGLAGAGANVLTF.

The chain couples TRBV29-1 to TRBJ2-7, with TRBD2 identical over 8 bases. The V gene's germline CDR1 is SQVTM and CDR2 ANQGSEA. V shed 0 bases and J 1 base; nucleotides not matched to a gene: 8. CDR3 length equals 16 residues. The CDR3 spells CSVEEAGTSESYEQYF. In DNA form, the CDR3 reads TGCAGCGTTGAAGAGGCCGGGACTAGTGAGTCCTACGAGCAGTACTTC.

The V gene is TRBV11-2, the J gene TRBJ2-1, with 16 nucleotides matching TRBD2. The CDR3 loop spans 20 amino acids. J was trimmed by 8 bases and V by 0 bases; bases with no gene match: 13. Germline assignment: CDR1 SGHAT and CDR2 FQNNGV. The CDR3 region is CASSLDGTSGRARFVHEQFF. CDR3 coding DNA: TGTGCCAGCAGCTTAGACGGGACTAGCGGGAGGGCCCGTTTTGTCCATGAGCAGTTCTTC.

The V call is TRBV28, the J call TRBJ2-1, with TRBD2 identical over 9 bases. Germline lookup yields CDR1 MDHEN and CDR2 SYDVKM. The V segment lost 7 bases and the J segment 7 bases; nucleotides outside the gene matches: 8. The CDR3 spans 14 residues. CDR3 nucleotide sequence: TGTGCCAGCATCGGCGGGAGGGCCAGGAATGAGCAGTTCTTC. As protein: CASIGGRARNEQFF.

This clone was recorded only once. The chain is built from TRBV5-1 and TRBJ1-4; 10 nucleotides align to TRBD1. Germline CDR1 SGHRS, CDR2 YFSETQ. This CDR3 comprises 15 residues. V was clipped by 5 bases and J by 8 bases; unmatched bases: 9. The CDR3 here is CASRSGTGEVEKLFF. In DNA, the CDR3 is TGCGCCAGCAGATCCGGGACAGGGGAGGTCGAAAAACTGTTTTTT. The full variable domain, in which reference TRBV5-1 and TRBJ1-4 provide the parts outside the CDR3, is KAGVTQTPRYLIKTRGQQVTLSCSPISGHRSVSWYQQTPGQGLQFLFEYFSETQRNKGNFPGRFSGRQFSNSRSEMNVSTLELGDSALYLCASRSGTGEVEKLFFGSGTQLSVL.

This chain connects TRBV28 to TRBJ2-7; 7 positions match TRBD1. The ends lost 6 bases at V and 3 bases at J; junction bases unmatched: 11. The CDR3 contains 15 residues. Germline CDR1 reads MDHEN; CDR2 reads SYDVKM. The CDR3 loop reads CASSDRQGFYYEQYF. The CDR3 region has the DNA TGTGCCAGCAGCGATAGACAGGGTTTCTACTACGAGCAGTACTTC. Full variable domain (rest looked up from reference TRBV28 and TRBJ2-7): DVKVTQSSRYLVKRTGEKVFLECVQDMDHENMFWYRQDPGLGLRLIYFSYDVKMKEKGDIPEGYSVSREKKERFSLILESASTNQTSMYLCASSDRQGFYYEQYFGPGTRLTVT.

The chain combines TRBV30 with TRBJ2-3, with D possibly TRBD1 on 5 matching bases. The CDR3 covers 12 residues. Germline CDR1 GTSNPN, CDR2 SVGIG (reference sequence). The germline V and J ends were trimmed by 3 bases and 5 bases, with 9 bases remaining between them. CDR3 nucleotide sequence: TGTGCCTGGAGAGGGGCAGTAGATACGCAGTATTTT. Amino acids: CAWRGAVDTQYF.

A word on this clone: A read error may produce the germline difference seen at one junction end. This chain joins TRBV7-7 and TRBJ2-1, with 7 bases matching TRBD2. The germline V gene encodes CDR1 SSHAT and CDR2 FNYEAQ (reference sequence). This CDR3 is 17 amino acids long. For the CDR3, the DNA is TGTGCTAGCAGCTTATACCCCCCTAGCGGTCCCTACAATGAGCAGTTCTTC. Amino acid sequence: CASSLYPPSGPYNEQFF.

The chain combines TRBV14 with TRBJ2-1, with TRBD2 matching 8 bases. The J segment lost 6 bases and the V segment lost 4 bases, leaving 5 bases of the junction unmatched. Germline lookup yields CDR1 SGHDN and CDR2 FVKESK. The CDR3 length is 14 residues. The CDR3 spells CASSRWTSSNEQFF. The CDR3 DNA reads TGTGCCAGCAGCCGCTGGACTAGCAGCAATGAGCAGTTCTTC.

The chain joins TRBV28 to TRBJ1-3; 10 nucleotides match TRBD1. Trimming took 5 bases from V and 8 from J; bases not matched to a gene: 6. Looked up from germline, CDR1 is MDHEN and CDR2 is SYDVKM. The CDR3 contains 14 residues. DNA for the CDR3: TGTGCCAGCAGTCCGGGACAGGGGAGACACACCATATATTTT. Translated, it gives CASSPGQGRHTIYF.

This chain uses TRBV11-2 with TRBJ2-5; D not resolved. Germline lookup yields CDR1 SGHAT and CDR2 FQNNGV. V shed 6 bases and J shed 3 bases, with 5 bases lying between them. The CDR3 extends over 11 amino acids. The CDR3 region has the DNA TGTGCCAGCAGTCTAAAAGAGACCCAGTACTTC. Its translation is CASSLKETQYF.

The genes are TRBV28 and TRBJ2-1; 7 bases align to TRBD1. This CDR3 contains 12 residues. The J segment lost 7 bases and the V segment lost 7 bases, leaving 4 bases of the junction unmatched. CDR1 MDHEN and CDR2 SYDVKM come from the germline V gene. This CDR3 reads CASNQGVNEQFF. In DNA, the CDR3 is TGTGCCAGCAATCAGGGGGTGAATGAGCAGTTCTTC.

V usage is TRBV30 and J usage is TRBJ2-7; D call uncertain. The CDR3 is 16 amino acids. Trimming left V 1 base short and J 11 bases short, with 27 bases between. Germline CDR1 reads GTSNPN; CDR2 reads SVGIG (reference sequence). The CDR3 sequence is CAWSDSRLALSSIKYF. CDR3 coding DNA: TGTGCCTGGAGTGACTCCCGGTTAGCCTTAAGTTCGATAAAGTACTTC.